This passage covers 21 T cell receptor beta chains from one sample sequenced in a study of blood T cells in healthy people across ages. PCR was performed a second time for about 7 to 11 cycles using a sample-barcoded 5' primer and a J-beta primer mix. TCRdb analysed the 5' RACE reads with MiXCR anew, one entry per CDR3 protein. The sample gives roughly 640,000 distinct CDR3 sequences, approximately 30% of which show up once; less than 20% is in the top ten. The material sequenced was blood. The receptors stem from a woman older than 75 in good health.

This clonotype was detected many times. The genes are TRBV20-1 and TRBJ2-7, with a tentative D call TRBD1 (7 bases). The CDR3 runs 12 residues. Germline-derived CDR1 and CDR2 are DFQATT and SNEGSKA (reference sequence). CDR3 region: CGGRGASYEQYF. The CDR3 bases are TGCGGGGGCAGGGGGGCCTCCTACGAGCAGTACTTC.

This clonotype showed up many times. This chain uses TRBV6-2 or TRBV6-3 with TRBJ1-2; D remains unclear. Germline V gives CDR1 MNHEY, CDR2 SVGEGT. The CDR3 sequence is 13 residues long. The V end was cut by 5 bases, the J end by 0 bases, with 7 bases between. CDR3 protein: CASSRQANYGYTF. The CDR3 DNA is TGTGCCAGCAGTAGACAAGCTAACTATGGCTACACCTTC.

Note on this clonotype: One base away lies a much larger clone, so this may be a sequencing read error. The V call is TRBV20-1, the J call TRBJ2-1, with 8 bases that match TRBD2. The end of the DNA fits TRBJ2-7 better, so the J call may be wrong. Germline assignment: CDR1 DFQATT and CDR2 SNEGSKA (reference sequence). This CDR3 comprises 14 residues. The CDR3 sequence: CSALRTSSYNEQYF. CDR3 sequence (DNA): TGCAGTGCTCTAAGGACTAGCTCCTACAATGAGCAGTACTTC.

This rearrangement joins TRBV14 to TRBJ1-2, with TRBD1 matching over 12 bases. V lost 4 bases, J lost 4 bases, and 4 bases stayed unmatched. This CDR3 contains 15 residues. Germline V gene data show CDR1 as SGHDN and CDR2 as FVKESK. CDR3 bases: TGTGCCAGCAGCCCCGGGACAGGGGGCAGCTATGGCTACACCTTC. Its translation is CASSPGTGGSYGYTF.

This clonotype was counted ten times or more. This chain connects TRBV30 to TRBJ1-1; no clear D. Germline V gene sequence: CDR1 GTSNPN, CDR2 SVGIG (reference sequence). V was pared by 5 bases and J by 2 bases, with 12 bases between. The CDR3 is 13 amino acids. CDR3: CAWASQTNTEAFF. The CDR3, as DNA: TGTGCCTGGGCTTCACAGACTAACACTGAAGCTTTCTTT. The variable domain in full, with the rest retrieved from reference TRBV30 and TRBJ1-1, is SQTIHQWPATLVQPVGSPLSLECTVEGTSNPNLYWYRQAAGRGLQLLFYSVGIGQISSEVPQNLSASRPQDRQFILSSKKLLLSDSGFYLCAWASQTNTEAFFGQGTRLTVV.

As for this clonotype: This may stem from a read error, because a much larger clone lies one nucleotide away. The rearrangement joins TRBV3-1 to TRBJ1-2, with 8 bases matching TRBD1. The CDR3 runs to 15 residues. CDR1 is LGHDT, CDR2 YNNKEL, per germline (reference sequence). CDR3 coding DNA: TGTGCCAGCGGCCAAAGGGACAGGCCCTCCTATGGCTACACCTTC. Its protein product is CASGQRDRPSYGYTF. Full variable domain (missing parts from reference TRBV3-1 and TRBJ1-2): DTAVSQTPKYLVTQMGNDKSIKCEQNLGHDTMYWYKQDSKKFLKIMFSYNNKELIINETVPNRFSPKSPDKAHLNLHINSLELGDSAVYFCASGQRDRPSYGYTFGSGTRLTVV.

The chain uses TRBV20-1 and TRBJ1-1; TRBD1 matches 8 bases. Germline-derived CDR1 and CDR2 are DFQATT and SNEGSKA (reference sequence). Trimming cost V 6 bases and J 4 bases; bases outside gene matches: 4. The CDR3 has 12 residues. CDR3 bases: TGCAGTGCGAACAGGGGGACCACTGAAGCTTTCTTT. This gives the protein CSANRGTTEAFF.

V and J are TRBV11-2 and TRBJ2-3, with 15 bases aligning to TRBD2. Trimming took 3 bases from V and 6 from J; bases not matched to a gene: 7. CDR3 size: 17 residues. The germline gives CDR1 SGHAT, CDR2 FQNNGV. Here the CDR3 reads CASSLGGTSGGRDTQYF. The CDR3 DNA sequence: TGTGCCAGCAGCTTGGGTGGGACTAGCGGGGGGAGGGATACGCAGTATTTT. Based on the CDR3 plus reference TRBV11-2 and TRBJ2-3, the full variable domain is EAGVAQSPRYKIIEKRQSVAFWCNPISGHATLYWYQQILGQGPKLLIQFQNNGVVDDSQLPKDRFSAERLKGVDSTLKIQPAKLEDSAVYLCASSLGGTSGGRDTQYFGPGTRLTVL.

This clonotype was observed a single time. A read error may be the cause here, since a much bigger clone is one base away. The chain uses TRBV20-1 and TRBJ2-3; 8 bases align to TRBD2. The germline CDR1 and CDR2 sequences are DFQATT and SNEGSKA (reference sequence). CDR3 length equals 14 residues. The CDR3 nucleotides are TGCAGTGCACGCGGGGGGACCCCCGAAGATGCGCAGTATTTT. This gives the protein CSARGGTPEDAQYF.

This clonotype was recorded at least ten times. The chain employs TRBV10-3 and TRBJ2-4; perhaps TRBD1 as D (5 bases). The CDR3 loop spans 14 amino acids. V lost 0 bases and J lost 8, with 11 bases in between. Germline V CDR1 and CDR2: ENHRY, SYGVKD. CDR3 DNA sequence: TGTGCCATCAGTGAGTCGGACAACACTCACATTCAGTACTTC. Its translation: CAISESDNTHIQYF.

The V gene is TRBV29-1, the J gene TRBJ2-7; D is unclear. This CDR3 has 12 residues. Germline CDR1 SQVTM, CDR2 ANQGSEA. V gave up 2 bases and J gave up 5 bases, with 10 bases separating them. Here the CDR3 DNA reads TGCAGCGTTGAAAAGAGGCGCGACGAGCAGTACTTC. It yields the protein CSVEKRRDEQYF.

The chain couples TRBV7-9 to TRBJ1-4; D remains unclear. This CDR3 region has 15 residues. Germline-derived CDR1 and CDR2 are SEHNR and FQNEAQ (reference sequence). The germline V and J ends were trimmed by 5 bases and 7 bases, with 17 bases remaining between them. The CDR3 coding sequence is TGTGCCAGCAGCCCCCGGGAGGGAAATCGTGAAAAACTGTTTTTT. Its translation: CASSPREGNREKLFF.

This clonotype was seen repeatedly, ten times or more. For the CDR3, the DNA is TGTGCCAGCAGTTCAACGAGCCCCACAGATACGCAGTATTTT. Its translation is CASSSTSPTDTQYF. This chain uses TRBV6-2 or TRBV6-3 with TRBJ2-3, with D uncertain. V was cut by 4 bases and J by 2 bases, with 10 bases left in between. Germline V gene data show CDR1 as MNHEY and CDR2 as SVGEGT. The CDR3 runs to 14 residues.

This chain's CDR3 is CASSKRTSRYNEQFF. The CDR3 DNA is TGTGCCAGCAGCAAGAGGACTAGCCGGTACAATGAGCAGTTCTTC. The chain couples TRBV7-9 to TRBJ2-1; TRBD2 matches at 8 bases. Germline V CDR1 and CDR2: SEHNR, FQNEAQ (reference sequence). Trimming at V came to 5 bases and at J to 4 bases, leaving 7 bases not matched to a gene. CDR3 size: 15 residues.

The chain uses TRBV30 and TRBJ1-2; a weak D match, TRBD1 (5 bases). CDR3 size: 14 residues. The germline gives CDR1 GTSNPN, CDR2 SVGIG (reference sequence). Trimming took off 1 base at V and 7 bases at J, with 16 bases between the two ends. The CDR3 region is CAWSDPGTKRGYTF. The DNA of the CDR3 is TGTGCCTGGAGTGATCCCGGGACGAAGCGTGGCTACACCTTC.

This clonotype was counted at least ten times. The chain uses TRBV7-3 and TRBJ1-1; tentative D call: TRBD1 (5 bases). The V end lost 4 bases, the J end lost 6 bases, and 15 bases lay between the germline ends. Germline V gene sequence: CDR1 SGHTA, CDR2 FQGTGA. The CDR3 extends over 14 amino acids. Here the CDR3 DNA reads TGTGCCAGCAGCTCCCAGGGTTCTGTCGCTGAAGCTTTCTTT. Residues: CASSSQGSVAEAFF.

Ten or more counts support this clonotype. The rearrangement uses TRBV5-1 and TRBJ1-2; TRBD1 aligns across 7 bases. V gave up 3 bases and J gave up 4 bases; unmatched junction bases: 9. The length of the CDR3 is 15 residues. Per germline, CDR1 SGHRS and CDR2 YFSETQ. CDR3 region: CASSSNVGTVYGYTF. CDR3 coding DNA: TGCGCCAGCAGCTCGAACGTTGGGACAGTCTATGGCTACACCTTC.

A remark on this clonotype: A much larger clonotype is one base distant, so this may be a read error. The CDR3, as DNA: TGCAGTGCTGGAGTTAATAAAGAGACCCAGTACTTC. It yields the protein CSAGVNKETQYF. V gene TRBV20-1 combines with J gene TRBJ2-5; D call uncertain. Trimming left V 5 bases short and J 3 bases short, with 10 bases between. Germline V CDR1 and CDR2: DFQATT, SNEGSKA (reference sequence). This CDR3 is 12 amino acids long.

V and J are TRBV7-2 and TRBJ1-1; D remains unclear. Looked up from germline, CDR1 is SGHTA and CDR2 is FQGNSA. Trimming removed 5 bases from V and 6 bases from J, with 13 bases in between. This CDR3 comprises 13 residues. The CDR3 here is CASSPTGIAEAFF. CDR3 bases: TGTGCCAGCAGCCCCACCGGGATTGCTGAAGCTTTCTTT.

This rearrangement joins TRBV5-8 to TRBJ2-7, with TRBD2 matching 12 bases. This CDR3 contains 16 residues. The germline CDR1 and CDR2 sequences are SGHTS and YDEGEE. V dropped 4 bases and J dropped 0; count of bases not matched to a gene: 5. The DNA for the CDR3 is TGTGCCAGCAGCCCCCAGACTAGCGGGAGCTCCTACGAGCAGTACTTC. Protein: CASSPQTSGSSYEQYF.

This clonotype was detected many times. Being one base from a much bigger clone, this may be a read error. This chain links TRBV2 with TRBJ2-5; D gene uncertain. Germline V gives CDR1 SNHLY, CDR2 FYNNEI. This CDR3 comprises 12 residues. Between the trimmed V and J ends, which lost 4 bases and 11 bases, there was a span of 14 bases. The CDR3 nucleotides read TGTGCCAGCAGTGTTTGGAACAATGAGCAGTACTTC. It yields the protein CASSVWNNEQYF.